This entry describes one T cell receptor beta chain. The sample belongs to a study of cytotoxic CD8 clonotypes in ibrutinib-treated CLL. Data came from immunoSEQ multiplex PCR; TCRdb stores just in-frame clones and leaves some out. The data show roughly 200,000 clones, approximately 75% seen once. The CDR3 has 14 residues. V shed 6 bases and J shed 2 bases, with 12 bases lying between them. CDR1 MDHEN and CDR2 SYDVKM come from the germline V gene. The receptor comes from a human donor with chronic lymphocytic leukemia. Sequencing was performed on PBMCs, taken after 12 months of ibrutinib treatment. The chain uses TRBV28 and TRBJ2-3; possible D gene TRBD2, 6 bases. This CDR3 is CASRWGVNTDTQYF. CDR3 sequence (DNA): TGTGCCAGCAGGTGGGGGGTCAACACAGATACGCAGTATTTT.